The rows below give T cell receptor beta chains drawn from one sample of a study of Ad26.COV2.S vaccination and SARS-CoV-2 variants. Generated by immunoSEQ multiplex PCR, the TCRdb table keeps only in-frame clones and is missing some. The sample yields about 380,000 clones, about 80% seen once. The sample was peripheral blood, taken in a trial of Ad26.COV2.S vaccine versus placebo. Receptors were obtained from a person between 18 and 60 years old who received the Ad26.COV2.S COVID-19 vaccine or a placebo. Each CDR3 is given with its conserved first and last residue. Fields, in order: D gene, CDR3 length, J gene, clone size, V gene, CDR3 DNA, CDR3 protein. D genes are given only for firm matches. Size tells how often a clone was seen (once, few, many) or the class of an expanded clone, and some rows leave it out.

d_gene: NA; len: 13; j_gene: TRBJ2-3; abundance: NA; v_gene: TRBV11-2; CDR3nt: TGTGCCAGCAGCTCGGGGGTCACAGATACGCAGTATTTT; CDR3aa: CASSSGVTDTQYF
d_gene: NA; len: 13; j_gene: TRBJ1-1; abundance: NA; v_gene: TRBV2; CDR3nt: TGTGCCAGCAGCCCCCGTATTTTGTCTGAAGCTTTCTTT; CDR3aa: CASSPRILSEAFF
d_gene: NA; len: 16; j_gene: TRBJ1-6; abundance: NA; v_gene: TRBV6-5; CDR3nt: TGTGCCAGCAGTTACTCCGGGGGGACTGGGGACTCACCCCTCCACTTT; CDR3aa: CASSYSGGTGDSPLHF
d_gene: NA; len: 14; j_gene: TRBJ1-2; abundance: NA; v_gene: TRBV5-4; CDR3nt: TGTGCCAGCAGCGCTATGCGGGGCGACTATGGCTACACCTTC; CDR3aa: CASSAMRGDYGYTF
d_gene: NA; len: 13; j_gene: TRBJ1-2; abundance: few; v_gene: TRBV7-2; CDR3nt: TGTGCCAGCAGCTTAGCAACGTCCTATGGCTACACCTTC; CDR3aa: CASSLATSYGYTF
d_gene: NA; len: 15; j_gene: TRBJ2-3; abundance: NA; v_gene: TRBV6-6; CDR3nt: TGTGCCAGCAACCACAGGATCTATAGCACAGATACGCAGTATTTT; CDR3aa: CASNHRIYSTDTQYF
d_gene: NA; len: 14; j_gene: TRBJ1-5; abundance: once; v_gene: TRBV25-1; CDR3nt: TGTGCCACTGAGGACGGCTTTTTGCGTCAGCCCCAGCATTTT; CDR3aa: CATEDGFLRQPQHF
d_gene: TRBD2; len: 18; j_gene: TRBJ2-2; abundance: once; v_gene: TRBV11-3; CDR3nt: TGTGCCAGCAGCTACCCTCCCCTAGCGGGAGGTTCATCCGGGGAGCTGTTTTTT; CDR3aa: CASSYPPLAGGSSGELFF
d_gene: NA; len: 15; j_gene: TRBJ1-1; abundance: NA; v_gene: TRBV27; CDR3nt: TGTGCCAGCAGTTTCGTTGGAGTCGTGGACACTGAAGCTTTCTTT; CDR3aa: CASSFVGVVDTEAFF
d_gene: NA; len: 14; j_gene: TRBJ1-5; abundance: NA; v_gene: TRBV19; CDR3nt: TGTGCCAGTAGTATTCTGGGGGGGCTAGGGCCCCAGCATTTT; CDR3aa: CASSILGGLGPQHF
d_gene: NA; len: 15; j_gene: TRBJ1-1; abundance: NA; v_gene: TRBV6-6; CDR3nt: TGTGCCAGCAGTTACTCGTACCGGAAGATCGCTGAAGCTTTCTTT; CDR3aa: CASSYSYRKIAEAFF
d_gene: TRBD2; len: 17; j_gene: TRBJ2-1; abundance: NA; v_gene: TRBV6-1; CDR3nt: TGTGCCAGCAGTGAAGGGGAGGGACTAGCGGTGCCCAATGAGCAGTTCTTC; CDR3aa: CASSEGEGLAVPNEQFF
d_gene: TRBD1; len: 17; j_gene: TRBJ1-5; abundance: few; v_gene: TRBV5-1; CDR3nt: TGCGCCAGCAGCTTGGGACCGGGACAGGGCCTTGGTGGGCCCCAGCATTTT; CDR3aa: CASSLGPGQGLGGPQHF
d_gene: TRBD1; len: 15; j_gene: TRBJ1-2; abundance: NA; v_gene: TRBV7-9; CDR3nt: TGTGCCAGCAGCTTAGGGGGACAGGGGGCCAACGGCTACACCTTC; CDR3aa: CASSLGGQGANGYTF
d_gene: NA; len: 15; j_gene: TRBJ2-5; abundance: once; v_gene: TRBV24-1; CDR3nt: TGTGCCACCAGTGATGTTCGAGGGCCGGGAGAGACCCAGTACTTC; CDR3aa: CATSDVRGPGETQYF
d_gene: NA; len: 14; j_gene: TRBJ1-5; abundance: few; v_gene: TRBV5-6; CDR3nt: TGTGCCAGCAGCCGGGACGCAAGCAATCAGCCCCAGCATTTT; CDR3aa: CASSRDASNQPQHF
d_gene: NA; len: 17; j_gene: TRBJ1-5; abundance: once; v_gene: TRBV10-3; CDR3nt: TGTGCCATCAGTGAGTCGGAAGCAGACGTACACTTCCAGCCCCAGCATTTT; CDR3aa: CAISESEADVHFQPQHF
d_gene: NA; len: 15; j_gene: TRBJ1-2; abundance: few; v_gene: TRBV10-1; CDR3nt: TGCGCCAGCACCCCCGAAAACAGGGTCTGGTATGGCTACACCTTC; CDR3aa: CASTPENRVWYGYTF
d_gene: TRBD1; len: 16; j_gene: TRBJ1-4; abundance: few; v_gene: TRBV18; CDR3nt: TGTGCCAGCTCACCTGGTACAGGGGAGGATGGTGAAAAACTGTTTTTT; CDR3aa: CASSPGTGEDGEKLFF
d_gene: TRBD1; len: 14; j_gene: TRBJ2-5; abundance: NA; v_gene: TRBV7-3; CDR3nt: TGTGCCAGCAGCTTGACAGGGTCCCGGGAGACCCAGTACTTC; CDR3aa: CASSLTGSRETQYF
d_gene: TRBD2; len: 17; j_gene: TRBJ2-5; abundance: NA; v_gene: TRBV30; CDR3nt: TGTGCCTGGAGTCTCAGGGCGTTGGTAGCGGGAGTTGAGACCCAGTACTTC; CDR3aa: CAWSLRALVAGVETQYF
d_gene: NA; len: 12; j_gene: TRBJ2-7; abundance: NA; v_gene: TRBV6-5; CDR3nt: TGTGCCAGCAGTCAAAGAGGGGACGAGCAGTACTTC; CDR3aa: CASSQRGDEQYF
d_gene: TRBD1; len: 14; j_gene: TRBJ1-2; abundance: NA; v_gene: TRBV2; CDR3nt: TGTGCCAGCAGTGAATTCGGGACAGGGCTTGGCTACACCTTC; CDR3aa: CASSEFGTGLGYTF
d_gene: NA; len: 14; j_gene: TRBJ1-1; abundance: NA; v_gene: TRBV19; CDR3nt: TGTGCCAGTAGTATGCGGACGCCGAACACTGAAGCTTTCTTT; CDR3aa: CASSMRTPNTEAFF
d_gene: NA; len: 13; j_gene: TRBJ2-2; abundance: NA; v_gene: TRBV6-1; CDR3nt: TGTGCCAGCAGTGAATACGGCACCGGGGAGCTGTTTTTT; CDR3aa: CASSEYGTGELFF
d_gene: NA; len: 14; j_gene: TRBJ1-2; abundance: NA; v_gene: TRBV6-1; CDR3nt: TGTGCCAGCAGTGAAGCGAAGTACGTGGGTGGCTACACCTTC; CDR3aa: CASSEAKYVGGYTF
d_gene: NA; len: 15; j_gene: TRBJ1-1; abundance: NA; v_gene: TRBV6-5; CDR3nt: TGTGCCAGCAGTTACTCCGGGGCGGCGGGGACTGAAGCTTTCTTT; CDR3aa: CASSYSGAAGTEAFF
d_gene: TRBD2; len: 14; j_gene: TRBJ2-5; abundance: NA; v_gene: TRBV6-2/TRBV6-3; CDR3nt: TGTGCCAGCAGTCAGACTAGCGTCTCAGAGACCCAGTACTTC; CDR3aa: CASSQTSVSETQYF
d_gene: NA; len: 15; j_gene: TRBJ1-1; abundance: NA; v_gene: TRBV7-9; CDR3nt: TGTGCCAGCAGCGGAATGGACATCGCGAACACTGAAGCTTTCTTT; CDR3aa: CASSGMDIANTEAFF
d_gene: NA; len: 13; j_gene: TRBJ1-1; abundance: NA; v_gene: TRBV7-9; CDR3nt: TGTGCCAGCAGCTTAGCAGGGGACACTGAAGCTTTCTTT; CDR3aa: CASSLAGDTEAFF
d_gene: TRBD1; len: 12; j_gene: TRBJ1-2; abundance: NA; v_gene: TRBV7-9; CDR3nt: TGTGCCAGCCGCGGCAGGGGGCTTGGCTACACCTTC; CDR3aa: CASRGRGLGYTF
d_gene: NA; len: 14; j_gene: TRBJ1-5; abundance: few; v_gene: TRBV6-6; CDR3nt: TGTGCCAGCAGTTACCCGGGGGGCAATCAGCCCCAGCATTTT; CDR3aa: CASSYPGGNQPQHF
d_gene: NA; len: 11; j_gene: TRBJ1-2; abundance: NA; v_gene: TRBV29-1; CDR3nt: TGCAGCGTTGGAGCTAACTATGGCTACACCTTC; CDR3aa: CSVGANYGYTF
d_gene: NA; len: 14; j_gene: TRBJ1-4; abundance: NA; v_gene: TRBV5-1; CDR3nt: TGCGCCAGCAGCTCGGGACCGCTTAATGAAAAACTGTTTTTT; CDR3aa: CASSSGPLNEKLFF
d_gene: NA; len: 10; j_gene: TRBJ2-1; abundance: few; v_gene: TRBV2; CDR3nt: TGTGCCAGCAAAGGTGGGGTTAGTTTCTTC; CDR3aa: CASKGGVSFF
d_gene: NA; len: 14; j_gene: TRBJ1-1; abundance: NA; v_gene: TRBV11-3; CDR3nt: TGTGCCAGCAGCTTAGCCCCAACGAACACTGAAGCTTTCTTT; CDR3aa: CASSLAPTNTEAFF
d_gene: NA; len: 18; j_gene: TRBJ2-1; abundance: NA; v_gene: TRBV2; CDR3nt: TGTGCCAGCAGTGTACCGAGGGCGGGACCAAGCTCCTACAATGAGCAGTTCTTC; CDR3aa: CASSVPRAGPSSYNEQFF
d_gene: NA; len: 14; j_gene: TRBJ1-1; abundance: NA; v_gene: TRBV2; CDR3nt: TGTGCCAGCAGTTCCGGGCCTGGCAACACTGAAGCTTTCTTT; CDR3aa: CASSSGPGNTEAFF
d_gene: NA; len: 16; j_gene: TRBJ2-3; abundance: NA; v_gene: TRBV7-8; CDR3nt: TGTGCCAGCAGCTTACTTTCCACAGGCAGCACAGATACGCAGTATTTT; CDR3aa: CASSLLSTGSTDTQYF
d_gene: NA; len: 17; j_gene: TRBJ1-5; abundance: few; v_gene: TRBV11-2; CDR3nt: TGTGCCAGCAGCTCTATCGGAGGGCGCCGGGACGATCAGCCCCAGCATTTT; CDR3aa: CASSSIGGRRDDQPQHF
d_gene: NA; len: 15; j_gene: TRBJ1-2; abundance: NA; v_gene: TRBV15; CDR3nt: TGTGCCACCAGCAGAGATGGTCGACAGTCCTATGGCTACACCTTC; CDR3aa: CATSRDGRQSYGYTF
d_gene: TRBD1; len: 11; j_gene: TRBJ2-1; abundance: few; v_gene: TRBV5-1; CDR3nt: TGCGCCAGCAGGTGGACAGGGGAGCAGTTCTTC; CDR3aa: CASRWTGEQFF
d_gene: NA; len: 12; j_gene: TRBJ1-2; abundance: NA; v_gene: TRBV7-9; CDR3nt: TGTGCCAGCTCGGGACCGGACTATGGCTACACCTTC; CDR3aa: CASSGPDYGYTF
d_gene: NA; len: 18; j_gene: TRBJ2-7; abundance: NA; v_gene: TRBV21-1; CDR3nt: TGTGCCAGCAACTTACTTTGCCTACAGGGAGCGGGGGGCTACGAGCAGTACTTC; CDR3aa: CASNLLCLQGAGGYEQYF